The 10 T cell receptor beta chains listed next were all sequenced from one sample in a study of blood T cells in healthy people across ages. Next came a second PCR, run for 7 to 11 cycles, which used a sample-barcoded 5' primer along with a J-beta primer mix. TCRdb re-called the 5' RACE reads with MiXCR, one entry per CDR3 protein. The sample has some 860,000 distinct CDR3 sequences; 56% are singletons. The sequenced material came from blood. These receptors all stem from a man in his forties in good health.

V is TRBV20-1 and J is TRBJ2-3; D call uncertain. The CDR3 loop spans 14 amino acids. The V end lost 1 base, the J end lost 1 base, and 9 bases lay between the germline ends. Germline V CDR1 and CDR2: DFQATT, SNEGSKA (reference sequence). The CDR3 sequence is CSARGGMGTDTQYF. The CDR3 DNA sequence: TGCAGTGCTAGAGGAGGAATGGGCACAGATACGCAGTATTTT.

J is TRBJ2-3 and V is TRBV4-1; tentatively, D is TRBD1 or TRBD2 (7 bases each). This CDR3 is 16 amino acids long. V was shortened by 3 bases and J by 5 bases, with 18 bases between the two germline ends. From germline, CDR1 is MGHRA and CDR2 YSYEKL. CDR3 nucleotide sequence: TGCGCCAGCAGCCACCGCGCAGGGGGGGCCTTAGATACGCAGTATTTT. It specifies CASSHRAGGALDTQYF.

This sequence joins TRBV3-1 and TRBJ2-7, with D unclear. The length of the CDR3 is 19 residues. The germline gives CDR1 LGHDT, CDR2 YNNKEL (reference sequence). V lost 0 bases, J lost 1 base, and 22 bases lay in between. The CDR3 nucleotides are TGTGCCAGCAGCCAAGAAATTGGTTTCTTAGGGATACAGTCCTACGAGCAGTACTTC. This gives the protein CASSQEIGFLGIQSYEQYF.

The chain links TRBV7-2 to TRBJ2-2; possible D gene TRBD2, 6 bases. This CDR3 contains 15 residues. Germline CDR1 reads SGHTA; CDR2 reads FQGNSA. Trimming shortened V by 6 bases and J by 0 bases, and 11 bases separated the two germline ends. CDR3: CASRGDSANTGELFF. DNA of the CDR3: TGTGCCAGCAGGGGGGACTCTGCGAACACCGGGGAGCTGTTTTTT.

Only a few counts were recorded for this clonotype. V and J are TRBV29-1 and TRBJ2-1, with 7 bases matching TRBD2. V lost 7 bases, J lost 3 bases, and 0 bases stayed unmatched. This CDR3 comprises 11 residues. CDR1 SQVTM and CDR2 ANQGSEA come from the germline V gene. The CDR3 sequence: CSGTSYNEQFF. CDR3 DNA: TGCAGCGGGACTAGCTACAATGAGCAGTTCTTC.

CDR3 in DNA: TGCAGTGCTAGGTTAGGGACAACGCGCAATCAGCCCCAGCATTTT. This translates into CSARLGTTRNQPQHF. The chain is built from TRBV20-1 and TRBJ1-5, with D possibly TRBD1 on 6 matching bases. The germline V gene has CDR1 DFQATT and CDR2 SNEGSKA (reference sequence). The CDR3 spans 15 residues. Deletions cut 3 bases from V and 2 bases from J, with 14 bases between.

The genes are TRBV11-2 and TRBJ2-1; TRBD1 is a possible D gene (6 bases). The J call could be wrong; TRBJ2-7 is a better fit for the DNA end. Germline assignment: CDR1 SGHAT and CDR2 FQNNGV. CDR3 length: 14 residues. This CDR3 reads CASSSTTGDNEQYF. The CDR3 nucleotides read TGTGCCAGCAGCTCCACTACCGGGGACAATGAGCAGTACTTC.

This chain joins TRBV12-3 or TRBV12-4 and TRBJ1-2, with D possibly TRBD1 on 6 matching bases. With 0 bases removed from V and 4 bases from J, the gap between germline ends came to 21 bases. This CDR3 is 18 amino acids long. CDR3 coding DNA: TGTGCCAGCAGTTTAGCGCTTAGCAGGGGCGCATCCACCTATGGCTACACCTTC. Amino acids: CASSLALSRGASTYGYTF.

The CDR3 sequence is CASSQALRNIQYF. CDR3 DNA sequence: TGTGCCAGCAGCCAGGCACTTAGAAACATTCAGTACTTC. This sequence joins TRBV3-1 and TRBJ2-4; D unclear. Germline CDR1 and CDR2: LGHDT and YNNKEL (reference sequence). V shed 3 bases and J shed 6 bases, with 9 bases lying between them. The CDR3 has 13 residues.

J is TRBJ2-1 and V is TRBV5-1; D remains ambiguous. The CDR3 sequence is 13 residues long. Looked up from germline, CDR1 is SGHRS and CDR2 is YFSETQ. V was trimmed by 5 bases and J by 8 bases, leaving 14 bases between them. CDR3 DNA: TGCGCCAGCAGGGCCCCATCAGGAGATGAGCAGTTCTTC. Protein sequence: CASRAPSGDEQFF.